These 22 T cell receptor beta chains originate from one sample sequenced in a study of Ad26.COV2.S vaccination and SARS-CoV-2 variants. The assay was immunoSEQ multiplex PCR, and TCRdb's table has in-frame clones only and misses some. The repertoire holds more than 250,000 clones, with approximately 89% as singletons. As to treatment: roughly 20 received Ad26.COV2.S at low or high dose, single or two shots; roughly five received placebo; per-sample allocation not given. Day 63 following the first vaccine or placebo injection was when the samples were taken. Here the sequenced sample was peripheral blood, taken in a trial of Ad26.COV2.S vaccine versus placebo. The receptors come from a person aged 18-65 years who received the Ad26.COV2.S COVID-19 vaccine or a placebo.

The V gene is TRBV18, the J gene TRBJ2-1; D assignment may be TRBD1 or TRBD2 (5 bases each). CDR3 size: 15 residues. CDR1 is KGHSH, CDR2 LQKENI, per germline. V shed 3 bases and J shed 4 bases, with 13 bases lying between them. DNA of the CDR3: TGTGCCAGCTCACCTCTCCGGGGCCAGTACAATGAGCAGTTCTTC. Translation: CASSPLRGQYNEQFF. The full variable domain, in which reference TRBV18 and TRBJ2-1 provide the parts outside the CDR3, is NAGVMQNPRHLVRRRGQEARLRCSPMKGHSHVYWYRQLPEEGLKFMVYLQKENIIDESGMPKERFSAEFPKEGPSILRIQQVVRGDSAAYFCASSPLRGQYNEQFFGPGTRLTVL.

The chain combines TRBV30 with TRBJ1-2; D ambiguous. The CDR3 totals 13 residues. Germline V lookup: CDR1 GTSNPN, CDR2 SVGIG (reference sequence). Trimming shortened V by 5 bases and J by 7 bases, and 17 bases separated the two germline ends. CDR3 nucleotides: TGTGCCTGGTCGGTCGGCGGCTATAGTGGCTACACCTTC. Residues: CAWSVGGYSGYTF.

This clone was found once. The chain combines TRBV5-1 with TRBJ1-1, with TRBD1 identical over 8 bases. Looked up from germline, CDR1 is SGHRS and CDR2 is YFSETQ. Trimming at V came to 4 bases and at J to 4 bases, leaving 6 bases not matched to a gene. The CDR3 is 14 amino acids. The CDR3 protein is CASSQGQGATEAFF. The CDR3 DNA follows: TGCGCCAGCAGCCAAGGACAGGGCGCCACTGAAGCTTTCTTT.

Here the CDR3 DNA reads TGCAGCGTTGAAGATCGGACCACTGAAGCTTTCTTT. It specifies CSVEDRTTEAFF. The chain carries TRBV29-1 and TRBJ1-1, with D uncertain. The CDR3 has 12 residues. The V gene lost 0 bases and the J gene lost 4 bases, with 6 bases spanning the gap. The germline CDR1 and CDR2 sequences are SQVTM and ANQGSEA.

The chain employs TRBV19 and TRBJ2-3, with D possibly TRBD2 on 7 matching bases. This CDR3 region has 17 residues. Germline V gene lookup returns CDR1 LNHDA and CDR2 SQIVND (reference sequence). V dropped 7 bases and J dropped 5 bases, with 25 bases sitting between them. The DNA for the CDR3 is TGTGCCAGTATAGGCGGGGGCCCAGACCTAACACAAGATACGCAGTATTTT. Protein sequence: CASIGGGPDLTQDTQYF.

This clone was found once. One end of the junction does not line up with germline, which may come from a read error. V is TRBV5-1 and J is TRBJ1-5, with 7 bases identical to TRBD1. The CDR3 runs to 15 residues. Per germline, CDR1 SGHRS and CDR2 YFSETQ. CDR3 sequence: CASSSTGSSDQPQHF. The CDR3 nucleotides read TGCGCCAGCAGTTCGACAGGGAGTAGCGATCAGCCCCAGCATTTT.

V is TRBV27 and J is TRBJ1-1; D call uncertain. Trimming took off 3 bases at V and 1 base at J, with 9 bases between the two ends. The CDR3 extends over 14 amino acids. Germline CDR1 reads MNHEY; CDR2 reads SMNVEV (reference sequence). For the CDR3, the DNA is TGTGCCAGCAGTTTGTTTTCAGGGAACACTGAAGCTTTCTTT. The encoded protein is CASSLFSGNTEAFF.

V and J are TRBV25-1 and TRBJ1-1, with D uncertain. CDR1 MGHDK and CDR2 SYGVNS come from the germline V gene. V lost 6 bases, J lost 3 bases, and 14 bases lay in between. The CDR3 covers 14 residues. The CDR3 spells CASSSLDSHTEAFF. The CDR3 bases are TGTGCCAGCAGCTCTTTGGATTCACACACTGAAGCTTTCTTT.

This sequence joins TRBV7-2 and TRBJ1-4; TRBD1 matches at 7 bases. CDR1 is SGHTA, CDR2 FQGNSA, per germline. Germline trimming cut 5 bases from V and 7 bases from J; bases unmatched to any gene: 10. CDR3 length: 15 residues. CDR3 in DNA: TGTGCCAGCAGCACTCCAGGGGGGCGAGGTGAAAAACTGTTTTTT. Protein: CASSTPGGRGEKLFF.

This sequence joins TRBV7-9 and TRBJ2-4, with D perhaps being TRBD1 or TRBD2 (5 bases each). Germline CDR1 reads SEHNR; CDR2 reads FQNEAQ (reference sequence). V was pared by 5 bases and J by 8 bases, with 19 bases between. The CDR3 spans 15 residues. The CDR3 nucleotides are TGTGCCAGCAGCACTAGGGACCCAATGGGATACATTCAGTACTTC. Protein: CASSTRDPMGYIQYF.

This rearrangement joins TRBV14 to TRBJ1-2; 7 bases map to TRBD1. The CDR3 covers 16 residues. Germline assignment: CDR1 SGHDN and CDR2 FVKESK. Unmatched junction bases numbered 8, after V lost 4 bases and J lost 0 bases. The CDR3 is CASSPPQGTANYGYTF. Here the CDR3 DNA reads TGTGCCAGCAGCCCGCCGCAAGGGACAGCTAACTATGGCTACACCTTC.

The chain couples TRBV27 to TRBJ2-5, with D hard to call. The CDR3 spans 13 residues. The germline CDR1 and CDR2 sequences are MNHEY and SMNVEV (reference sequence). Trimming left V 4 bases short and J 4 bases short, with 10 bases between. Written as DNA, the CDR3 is TGTGCCAGCAGTTCGAGACCCCCAGAGACCCAGTACTTC. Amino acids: CASSSRPPETQYF.

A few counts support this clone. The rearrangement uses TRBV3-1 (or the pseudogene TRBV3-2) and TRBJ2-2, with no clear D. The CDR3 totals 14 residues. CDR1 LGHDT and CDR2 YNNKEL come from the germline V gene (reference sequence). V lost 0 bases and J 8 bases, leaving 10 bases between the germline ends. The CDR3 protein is CASSQDGSTGELFF. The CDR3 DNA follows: TGTGCCAGCAGCCAAGACGGCAGTACAGGGGAGCTGTTTTTT.

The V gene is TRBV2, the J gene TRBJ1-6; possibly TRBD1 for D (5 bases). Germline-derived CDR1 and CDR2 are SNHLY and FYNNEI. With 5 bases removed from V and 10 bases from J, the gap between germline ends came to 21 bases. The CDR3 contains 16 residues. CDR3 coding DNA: TGTGCCAGCAGTCTTGCGGGCCGCTTGGGGGAATCACCCCTCCACTTT. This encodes CASSLAGRLGESPLHF. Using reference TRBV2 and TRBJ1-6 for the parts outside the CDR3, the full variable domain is EPEVTQTPSHQVTQMGQEVILRCVPISNHLYFYWYRQILGQKVEFLVSFYNNEISEKSEIFDDQFSVERPDGSNFTLKIRSTKLEDSAMYFCASSLAGRLGESPLHFGNGTRLTVT.

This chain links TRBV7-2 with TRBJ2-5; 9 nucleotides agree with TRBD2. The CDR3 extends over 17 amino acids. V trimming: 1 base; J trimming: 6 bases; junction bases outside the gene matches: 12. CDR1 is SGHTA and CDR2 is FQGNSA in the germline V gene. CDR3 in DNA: TGTGCCAGCAGCTTAGAGGGAGGCGGGGGGGCTAGGAAGACCCAGTACTTC. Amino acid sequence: CASSLEGGGGARKTQYF.

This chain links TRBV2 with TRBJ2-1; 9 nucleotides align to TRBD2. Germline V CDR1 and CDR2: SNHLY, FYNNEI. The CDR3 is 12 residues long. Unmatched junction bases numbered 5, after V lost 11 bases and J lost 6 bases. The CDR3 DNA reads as TGTGCCGGCGGGGGGGAAGGCAATGAGCAGTTCTTC. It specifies CAGGGEGNEQFF.

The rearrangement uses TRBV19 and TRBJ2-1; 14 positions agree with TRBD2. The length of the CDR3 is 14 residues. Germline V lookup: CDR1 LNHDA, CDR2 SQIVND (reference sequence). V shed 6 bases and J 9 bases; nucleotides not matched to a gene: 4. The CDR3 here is CASSRLAGGSEQFF. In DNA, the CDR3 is TGTGCCAGTAGCCGACTAGCGGGGGGGAGTGAGCAGTTCTTC.

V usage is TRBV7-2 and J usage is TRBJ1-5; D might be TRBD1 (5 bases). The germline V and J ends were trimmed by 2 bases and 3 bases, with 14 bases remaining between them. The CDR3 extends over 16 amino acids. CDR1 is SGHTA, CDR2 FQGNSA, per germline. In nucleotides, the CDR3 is TGTGCCAGCAGCTTAAACCAGGGTGGAAACAATCAGCCCCAGCATTTT. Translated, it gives CASSLNQGGNNQPQHF.

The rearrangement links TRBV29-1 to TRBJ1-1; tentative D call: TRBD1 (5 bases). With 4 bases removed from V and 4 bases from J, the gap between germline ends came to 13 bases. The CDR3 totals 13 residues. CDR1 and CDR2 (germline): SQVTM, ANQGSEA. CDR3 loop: CSVASGVGTEAFF. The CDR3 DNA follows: TGCAGCGTTGCTTCGGGGGTGGGCACTGAAGCTTTCTTT.

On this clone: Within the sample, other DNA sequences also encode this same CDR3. The CDR3 loop reads CASSPLAGTSYEQYF. In DNA form, the CDR3 reads TGTGCCAGCAGCCCGTTAGCGGGGACCTCCTACGAGCAGTACTTC. The gene calls are TRBV7-2 and TRBJ2-7; 8 bases line up with TRBD2. Germline V gives CDR1 SGHTA, CDR2 FQGNSA. V lost 5 bases to trimming and J lost 0 bases; unmatched junction nucleotides: 6. CDR3 length: 15 residues.

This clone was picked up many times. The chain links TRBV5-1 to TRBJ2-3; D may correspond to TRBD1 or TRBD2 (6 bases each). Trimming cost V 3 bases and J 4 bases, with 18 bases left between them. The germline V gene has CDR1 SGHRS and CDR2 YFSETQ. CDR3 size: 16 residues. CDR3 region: CASSSGVGGGADTQYF. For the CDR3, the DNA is TGCGCCAGCAGCTCAGGGGTCGGGGGAGGTGCAGATACGCAGTATTTT.

The CDR3 is CAWNSFYGYTF. The CDR3, as DNA: TGTGCCTGGAACAGCTTCTATGGCTACACCTTC. V usage is TRBV30 and J usage is TRBJ1-2; no clear D gene. This CDR3 is built from 11 residues. From germline, CDR1 is GTSNPN and CDR2 SVGIG (reference sequence). With 4 bases removed from V and 4 bases from J, the gap between germline ends came to 7 bases.